This note documents a single T cell receptor (beta chain) sequence. Antigen unknown. These data come from a study of shared clonotypes between healthy human individuals. Looking at the study overall: CD4 naive and CD4 memory each took three plates per donor, while CD8 naive took two and CD8 memory one. The study's findings and limits: Sorted-subset sequencing, rarefaction showed, was incomplete despite large depth.

The CDR3 loop spans 16 amino acids. Germline CDR1 and CDR2: SQVTM and ANQGSEA. J lost 2 bases, V lost 4 bases, and 6 bases had no gene match. Assay: immunoSEQ multiplex PCR; the TCRdb copy retains only in-frame clones and omits some. The sample has over 950,000 clones, approximately 80% seen once; the top ten hold more than 0.85%. This receptor was obtained from a man between 18 and 35 years old in good health. Some clones in this sample may be carry-over from other donors' samples. The material sequenced was memory CD4+ T cells from PBMCs. The subset here: CD45RA-negative fraction. The chain is built from TRBV29-1 and TRBJ2-3; 13 positions agree with TRBD2. CDR3 amino acids: CSVGATSGRTTDTQYF. The CDR3 DNA reads as TGCAGCGTTGGTGCGACTAGCGGGAGGACCACAGATACGCAGTATTTT.